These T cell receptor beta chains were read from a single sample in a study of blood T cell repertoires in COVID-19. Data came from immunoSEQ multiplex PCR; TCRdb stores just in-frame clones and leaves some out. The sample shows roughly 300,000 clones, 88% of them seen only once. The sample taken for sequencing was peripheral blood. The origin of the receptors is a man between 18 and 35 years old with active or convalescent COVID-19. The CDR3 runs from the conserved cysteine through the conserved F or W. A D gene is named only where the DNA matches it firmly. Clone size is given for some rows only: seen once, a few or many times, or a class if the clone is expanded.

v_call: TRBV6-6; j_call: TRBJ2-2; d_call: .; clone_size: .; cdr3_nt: TGTGCCAGCAGTTATCTCCAGGGGAACACCGGGGAGCTGTTTTTT; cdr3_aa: CASSYLQGNTGELFF
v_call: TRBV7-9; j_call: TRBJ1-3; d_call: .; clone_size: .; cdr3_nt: TGTGCCAGCAGCTCAGTTAACTCTGGAAACACCATATATTTT; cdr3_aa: CASSSVNSGNTIYF
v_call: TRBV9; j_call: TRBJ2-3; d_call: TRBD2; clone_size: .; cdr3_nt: TGTGCCAGCAGCGGAAATAGCGGGGTTCGCACAGATACGCAGTATTTT; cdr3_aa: CASSGNSGVRTDTQYF
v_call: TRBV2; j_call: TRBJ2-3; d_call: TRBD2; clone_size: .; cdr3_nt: TGTGCCAGCAGTGATTTCGGACTAGCGGGGGTAAAATCTAGCACAGATACGCAGTATTTT; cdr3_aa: CASSDFGLAGVKSSTDTQYF
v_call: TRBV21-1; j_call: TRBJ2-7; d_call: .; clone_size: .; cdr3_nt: TGTGCCAGCAGCAAAGCCAGGGGGCCAGTACAGGGGGAGACCTACGAGCAGTACTTC; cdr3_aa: CASSKARGPVQGETYEQYF
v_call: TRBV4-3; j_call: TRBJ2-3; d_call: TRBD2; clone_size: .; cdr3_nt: TGCGCCAGCAGCCAGCCGGGGCCGGGACTAGCGGGGATAGGAACAGATACGCAGTATTTT; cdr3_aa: CASSQPGPGLAGIGTDTQYF
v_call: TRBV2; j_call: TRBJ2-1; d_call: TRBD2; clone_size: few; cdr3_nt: TGTGCCAGCAGTGTAGGGACTAGCGGGGTAGATGAGCAGTTCTTC; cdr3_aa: CASSVGTSGVDEQFF
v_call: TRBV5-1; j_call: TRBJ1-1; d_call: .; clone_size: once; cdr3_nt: TGCGCCAGCAGCTTGGATGGGGCTTCAGGCACTGAAGCTTTCTTT; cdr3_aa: CASSLDGASGTEAFF
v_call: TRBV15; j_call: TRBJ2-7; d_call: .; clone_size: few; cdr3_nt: TGTGCCACCAGCAGAGATCGTTTTATGGCGGCCGAGCAGTACTTC; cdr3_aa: CATSRDRFMAAEQYF
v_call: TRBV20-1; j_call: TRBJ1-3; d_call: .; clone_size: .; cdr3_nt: TGCAGTGCTAGTTTCCCCGGCGGGAACACCATATATTTT; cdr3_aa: CSASFPGGNTIYF
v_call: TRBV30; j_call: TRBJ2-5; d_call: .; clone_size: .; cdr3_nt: TGTGCCTGGAGCCCTCCTTCCTTCCAAGAGACCCAGTACTTC; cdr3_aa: CAWSPPSFQETQYF
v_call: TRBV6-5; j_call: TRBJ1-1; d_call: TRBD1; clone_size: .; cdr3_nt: TGTGCCAGCAGTTTAGACAGGGTGGGCGCCACTGAAGCTTTCTTT; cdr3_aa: CASSLDRVGATEAFF
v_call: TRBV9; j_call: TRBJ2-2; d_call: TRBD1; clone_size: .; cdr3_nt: TGTGCCAGCAGCGTAGCTTCAGGGGGTAACACCGGGGAGCTGTTTTTT; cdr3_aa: CASSVASGGNTGELFF
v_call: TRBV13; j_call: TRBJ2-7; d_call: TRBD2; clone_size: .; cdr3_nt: TGTGCCAGCAGCAAAGGAGGGACTACCTACGAGCAGTACTTC; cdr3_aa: CASSKGGTTYEQYF
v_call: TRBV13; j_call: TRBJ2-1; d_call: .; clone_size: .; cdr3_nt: TGTGCCAGCAGGGCGGGCAGTGGGCCCTACAATGAGCAGTTCTTC; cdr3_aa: CASRAGSGPYNEQFF
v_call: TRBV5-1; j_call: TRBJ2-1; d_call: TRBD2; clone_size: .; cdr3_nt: TGCGCCAGCAGCTGGGCCCCGGGACTAGCGGGGGACTTCTACAATGAGCAGTTCTTC; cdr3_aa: CASSWAPGLAGDFYNEQFF
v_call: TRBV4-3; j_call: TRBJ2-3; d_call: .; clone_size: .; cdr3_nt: TGCGCCAGCAGCCAAGATTATGGACTATCAGCAGATACGCAGTATTTT; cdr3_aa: CASSQDYGLSADTQYF
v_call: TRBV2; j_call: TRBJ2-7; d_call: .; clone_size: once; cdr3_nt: TGTGCCAGCACCCCTGGCGGGGAGCAGTACTTC; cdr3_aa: CASTPGGEQYF
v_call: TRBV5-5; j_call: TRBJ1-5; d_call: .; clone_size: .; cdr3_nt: TGTGCCAGCAGCTCACAGGGTCTTGTCACCAATCAGCCCCAGCATTTT; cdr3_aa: CASSSQGLVTNQPQHF
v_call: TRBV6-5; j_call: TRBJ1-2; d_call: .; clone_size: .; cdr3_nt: TGTGCCAGCAGCCGGACACGGGTTTCTAACTATGGCTACACCTTC; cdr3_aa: CASSRTRVSNYGYTF
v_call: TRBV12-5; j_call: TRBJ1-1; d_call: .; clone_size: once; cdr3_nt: TGTGCTAGTGGTTTGGTACTAGCGGGTGGCACTGAAGCTTTCTTT; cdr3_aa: CASGLVLAGGTEAFF
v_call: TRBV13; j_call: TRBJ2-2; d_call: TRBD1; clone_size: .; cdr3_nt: TGTGCCAGCAGGCCCGGGACAGGGGGATATGGGGCCGGGGAGCTGTTTTTT; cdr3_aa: CASRPGTGGYGAGELFF
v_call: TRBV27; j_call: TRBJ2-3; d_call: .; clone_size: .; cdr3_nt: TGTGCCAGCAGTCCACGACACCGCACAGATACGCAGTATTTT; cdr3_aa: CASSPRHRTDTQYF
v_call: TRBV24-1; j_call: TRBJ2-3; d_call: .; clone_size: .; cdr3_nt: TGTGCCACCTCTGCGGGACAGAACACAGATACGCAGTATTTT; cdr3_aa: CATSAGQNTDTQYF
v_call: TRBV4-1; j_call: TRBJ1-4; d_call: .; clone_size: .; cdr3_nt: TGCGCCAGCAGCCAAGTGGGGGGAACTAATGAAAAACTGTTTTTT; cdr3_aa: CASSQVGGTNEKLFF
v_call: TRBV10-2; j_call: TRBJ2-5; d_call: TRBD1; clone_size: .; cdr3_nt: TGCGCCAGCAGTACCGGGACAGGAGGTGGGGAGACCCAGTACTTC; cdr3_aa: CASSTGTGGGETQYF
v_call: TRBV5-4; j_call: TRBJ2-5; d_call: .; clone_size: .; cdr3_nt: TGTGCCAGCAGCTTATACTCGAATGAAGAGACCCAGTACTTC; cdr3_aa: CASSLYSNEETQYF
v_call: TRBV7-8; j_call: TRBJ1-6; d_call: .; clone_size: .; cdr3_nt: TGTGCCAGCAGCTTACGGGGTAACGACTCACCCCTCCACTTT; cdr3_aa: CASSLRGNDSPLHF
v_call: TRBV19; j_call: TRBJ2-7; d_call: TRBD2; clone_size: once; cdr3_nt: TGTGCCAGTAGTCTCCCGGGACTAGCAGCAGGTGAGCAGTACTTC; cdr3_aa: CASSLPGLAAGEQYF
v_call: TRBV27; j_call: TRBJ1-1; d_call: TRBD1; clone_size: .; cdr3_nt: TGTGCCAGCAGTTTGGGGACAGTGAACACTGAAGCTTTCTTT; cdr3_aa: CASSLGTVNTEAFF
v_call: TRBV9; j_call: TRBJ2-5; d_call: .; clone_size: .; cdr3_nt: TGTGCCAGCAGCCCACAGGGCAGCGAAGAGACCCAGTACTTC; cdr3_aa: CASSPQGSEETQYF
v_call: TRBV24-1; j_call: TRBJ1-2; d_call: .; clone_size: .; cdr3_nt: TGTGCCACCAGTGATTTGCGTCCTTCCTTAGAGGGAATTGGTTATGGCTACACCTTC; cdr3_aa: CATSDLRPSLEGIGYGYTF
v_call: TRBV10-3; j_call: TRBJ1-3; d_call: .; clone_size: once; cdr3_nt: TGTGCCATCAGTGAACATAAGTCAGGGGCAACCTCTGGAAACACCATATATTTT; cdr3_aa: CAISEHKSGATSGNTIYF
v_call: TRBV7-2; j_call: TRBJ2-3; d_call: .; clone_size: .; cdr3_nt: TGTGCCAGCAGCAACCTGGCCGATTGGCAGTATTTT; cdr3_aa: CASSNLADWQYF
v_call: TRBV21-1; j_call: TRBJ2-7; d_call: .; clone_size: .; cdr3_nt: TGTGCCAGCAGCATGACCAGGGACAAGCAGTACTTC; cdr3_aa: CASSMTRDKQYF
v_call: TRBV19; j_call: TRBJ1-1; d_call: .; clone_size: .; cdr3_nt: TGTGCCAGTAGTATGGTAGGGGGACGGGGCACTGAAGCTTTCTTT; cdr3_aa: CASSMVGGRGTEAFF
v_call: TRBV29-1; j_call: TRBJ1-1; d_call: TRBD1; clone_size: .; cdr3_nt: TGCAGCGTCGTGACAGGGCAGGGCACTGAAGCTTTCTTT; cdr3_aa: CSVVTGQGTEAFF
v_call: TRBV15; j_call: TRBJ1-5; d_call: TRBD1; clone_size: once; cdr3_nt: TGTGCCACCAGCAGACTTCCACAGGGGCAGCCCCAGCATTTT; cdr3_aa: CATSRLPQGQPQHF
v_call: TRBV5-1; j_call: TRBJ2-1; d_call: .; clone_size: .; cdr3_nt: TGCGCCAGCAGCTTGGCCGCCGGGGTCGAAAATGAGCAGTTCTTC; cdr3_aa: CASSLAAGVENEQFF
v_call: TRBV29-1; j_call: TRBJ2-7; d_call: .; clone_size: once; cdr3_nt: TGCAGCGTTTCAATGGGAGGGGGCTCCTACGAGCAGTACTTC; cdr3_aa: CSVSMGGGSYEQYF
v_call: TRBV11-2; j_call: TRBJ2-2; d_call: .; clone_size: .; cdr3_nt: TGTGCCAGCTCGAGGAACACCGGGGAGCTGTTTTTT; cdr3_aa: CASSRNTGELFF
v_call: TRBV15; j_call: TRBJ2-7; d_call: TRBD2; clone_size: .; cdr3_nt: TGTGCCACCAGCAGAGATAGGCTAGCGGGGGCCGAGCAGTACTTC; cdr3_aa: CATSRDRLAGAEQYF
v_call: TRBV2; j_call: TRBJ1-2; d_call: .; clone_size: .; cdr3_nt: TGTGCCAGCAGTGAGTTGTGGGCCGGCTACACCTTC; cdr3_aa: CASSELWAGYTF
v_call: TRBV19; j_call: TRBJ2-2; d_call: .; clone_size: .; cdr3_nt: TGTGCCAGTAGTAAGCGCGGGAACACCGGGGAGCTGTTTTTT; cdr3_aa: CASSKRGNTGELFF
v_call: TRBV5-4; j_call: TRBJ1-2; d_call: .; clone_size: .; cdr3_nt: TGTGCCAGCAGCTTGGAAGGTCGGCCTAGCGGCTACACCTTC; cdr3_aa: CASSLEGRPSGYTF
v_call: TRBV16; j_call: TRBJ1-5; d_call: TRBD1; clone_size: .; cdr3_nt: TGTGCCAGCAGCCCGGGACAGGGCAATCAGCCCCAGCATTTT; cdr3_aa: CASSPGQGNQPQHF
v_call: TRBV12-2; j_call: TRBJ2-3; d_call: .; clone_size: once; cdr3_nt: TGTGCAAGTCGCTTAACCCGGACTAGCGGGGGGGCATATACGCAGTATTTT; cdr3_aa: CASRLTRTSGGAYTQYF
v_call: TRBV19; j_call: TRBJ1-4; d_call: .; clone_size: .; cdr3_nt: TGTGCCAGTAGTATAGGCGGTTATGAAAAACTGTTTTTT; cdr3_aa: CASSIGGYEKLFF
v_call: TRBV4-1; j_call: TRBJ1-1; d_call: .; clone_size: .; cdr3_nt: TGCGCCAGCAGCCAGACAAAAATGAACACTGAAGCTTTCTTT; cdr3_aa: CASSQTKMNTEAFF
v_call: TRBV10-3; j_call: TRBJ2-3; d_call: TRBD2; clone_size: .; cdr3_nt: TGTGCCATCAGTGCGGGGGGTACCACAGATACGCAGTATTTT; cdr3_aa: CAISAGGTTDTQYF
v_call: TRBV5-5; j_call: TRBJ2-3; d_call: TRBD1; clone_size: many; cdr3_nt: TGTGCCAGCAGCCGGACAGGGAGCACAGATACGCAGTATTTT; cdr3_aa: CASSRTGSTDTQYF
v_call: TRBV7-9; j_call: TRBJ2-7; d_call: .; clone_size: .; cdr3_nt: TGTGCCAGCAGCCCTGAGGGGACTCCCCCCGAGCAGTACTTC; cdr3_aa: CASSPEGTPPEQYF
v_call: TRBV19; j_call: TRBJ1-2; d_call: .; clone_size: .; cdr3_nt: TGTGCCAGTAGTATAGGGGCAGGGGATGGCTACACCTTC; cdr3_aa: CASSIGAGDGYTF